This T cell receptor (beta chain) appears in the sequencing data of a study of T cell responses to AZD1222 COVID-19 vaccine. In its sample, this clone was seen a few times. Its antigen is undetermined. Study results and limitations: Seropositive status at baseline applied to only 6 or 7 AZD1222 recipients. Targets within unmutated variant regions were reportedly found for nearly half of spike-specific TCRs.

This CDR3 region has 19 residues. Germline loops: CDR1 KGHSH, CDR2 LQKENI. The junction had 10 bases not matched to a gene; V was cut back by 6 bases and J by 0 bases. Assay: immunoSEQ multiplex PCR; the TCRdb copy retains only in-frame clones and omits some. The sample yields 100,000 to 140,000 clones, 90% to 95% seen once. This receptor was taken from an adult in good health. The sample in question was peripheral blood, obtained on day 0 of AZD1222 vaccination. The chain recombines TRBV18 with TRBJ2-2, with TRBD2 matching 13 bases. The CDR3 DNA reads TGTGCCAGCTCCCTCAAGACTAGCGGGGGGCCTTCGAACACCGGGGAGCTGTTTTTT. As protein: CASSLKTSGGPSNTGELFF.